Listed below are T cell receptor beta chains from one sample, sequenced in a study of post-analysis software for immune sequencing data. TCRdb analysed the PCR reads with MiXCR anew, one entry per CDR3 protein. In the table there are about 540,000 distinct CDR3 sequences, roughly 34% of which are singletons. Sequencing was done on a sample of blood. Source of these receptors: a girl aged 2-17 years with multiple sclerosis. Each CDR3 is given with its conserved first and last residue. The D gene is left open where the match is weak. A row's size may be missing; if present it is once, few, many or a size class.

size	D	V	J	DNA	CDR3
few	NA	TRBV15	TRBJ2-7	TGTGCCACCAGCAGAGACCACAATGAGCAGTACTTC	CATSRDHNEQYF
few	NA	TRBV29-1	TRBJ1-3	TGCAGCGTTTCACAGAGCTCTGGAAACACCATATATTTT	CSVSQSSGNTIYF
NA	NA	TRBV5-1	TRBJ2-1	TGCGCCAGCAGCTTGGAGCCAGACTACAATGAGCAGTTCTTC	CASSLEPDYNEQFF
NA	NA	TRBV20-1	TRBJ2-5	TGCAGTGCTAGTTCGGTATTAGGACCGCAAGAGACCCAGTACTTC	CSASSVLGPQETQYF
NA	NA	TRBV12-3/TRBV12-4	TRBJ2-5	TGTGCCAGCAGTTTTATGGTGGATCAAGAGACCCAGTACTTC	CASSFMVDQETQYF
NA	NA	TRBV20-1	TRBJ2-3	TGCAGTGCTAGTCGAGCGGGCACAGATACGCCGTATTTT	CSASRAGTDTPYF
NA	TRBD1	TRBV14	TRBJ2-7	TGTGCCAGCAGCCAAAACCCCGGACAGGGATCCTACGAGCAGTACTTC	CASSQNPGQGSYEQYF
NA	NA	TRBV28	TRBJ2-2	TGTGCCAGCAGTTTTCTAGGGGAGCTGTTTTTT	CASSFLGELFF
many	TRBD2	TRBV5-1	TRBJ2-1	TGCGCCAGCAGCATAGGGACTAGCGGGAATGAGCAGTTCTTC	CASSIGTSGNEQFF
few	TRBD2	TRBV6-6	TRBJ2-7	TGTGCCAGCAGTTCGACTAGCGGGGGGCCAGCCTACGAGCAGTACTTC	CASSSTSGGPAYEQYF
NA	NA	TRBV24-1	TRBJ2-1	TGTGCCACCAGTCCAAAATGGGGGCCCGCCTACAATGAGCAGTTCTTC	CATSPKWGPAYNEQFF
few	NA	TRBV6-5	TRBJ1-2	TGTGCCAGCAGTCCCGGTAGCGGCTACACCTTC	CASSPGSGYTF
NA	NA	TRBV20-1	TRBJ2-3	TGCAGTGCTGTGGGGCAAGTAGATACGCAGTATTTT	CSAVGQVDTQYF
few	NA	TRBV13	TRBJ2-7	TGTGCCAGCAGCCCGCCTAGGTGGGGCCACTACTACGAGCAGTACTTC	CASSPPRWGHYYEQYF
NA	NA	TRBV20-1	TRBJ1-3	TGCAGTGCTAGATCGGCCTCTGGAAACACCATATATTTT	CSARSASGNTIYF
NA	NA	TRBV10-3	TRBJ1-2	TGTGCCATCAGTGAGTCGGGCAGGGCCTACACCTTC	CAISESGRAYTF
many	NA	TRBV7-3	TRBJ1-2	TGTGCCAGCAGCTCCCTGGGCGGGAGTAACTATGGCTACACCTTC	CASSSLGGSNYGYTF
NA	NA	TRBV9	TRBJ2-3	TGTGCCAGCACCATTAGGGCGGGGAGCACAGATACGCAGTATTTT	CASTIRAGSTDTQYF
NA	TRBD2	TRBV20-1	TRBJ2-3	TGCAGTGCTAGGGCGGCTAGCGGGGGAGATACGCAGTATTTT	CSARAASGGDTQYF
NA	TRBD2	TRBV29-1	TRBJ2-7	TGCAGCGTCGGGAGTGCGGGGGGTCGAGGCTACGAGCAGTACTTC	CSVGSAGGRGYEQYF
few	NA	TRBV5-6	TRBJ2-1	TGTGCCAGCAGCCCCTGGGACTTTTACAATGAGCAGTTCTTC	CASSPWDFYNEQFF
few	NA	TRBV29-1	TRBJ2-1	TGCAGCGTTGAAGATCGGTACAGACCCAATGAGCAGTTCTTC	CSVEDRYRPNEQFF